A selection of T cell receptor beta chains follows, all from one sample in a study of beta chain features in type 1 diabetes. Sequencing was performed with immunoSEQ multiplex PCR; in TCRdb, only in-frame clones are kept and a portion is missing. The table records 450,000 to 550,000 clones, approximately 28% of them present only once. What was sequenced was naive CD4+ T cells from blood. All receptors come from a young man in good health. Each CDR3 is given with its conserved first and last residue. Fields, in order: clone size, D gene, J gene, V gene, CDR3 protein, CDR3 DNA. The D gene is left open where the match is weak. Clone size is stated in some rows and not others, as once, few, many or a class when expanded.

. TRBD2 TRBJ2-2 TRBV9 CASSFRWTSGEGANTGELFF TGTGCCAGCAGCTTTCGCTGGACTAGCGGGGAAGGGGCTAACACCGGGGAGCTGTTTTTT
few . TRBJ2-1 TRBV29-1 CSVERGSNEQFF TGCAGCGTTGAAAGGGGCAGCAATGAGCAGTTCTTC
few TRBD2 TRBJ2-7 TRBV30 CAWSVRLAGGGSEQYF TGTGCCTGGAGTGTACGACTAGCGGGAGGGGGAAGCGAGCAGTACTTC
few . TRBJ2-3 TRBV15 CATSRDSPSRGTDTQYF TGTGCCACCAGCAGAGATTCCCCCTCTCGCGGCACAGATACGCAGTATTTT
. . TRBJ2-7 TRBV7-9 CASSPYLGEQYF TGTGCCAGCAGCCCTTACCTGGGCGAGCAGTACTTC
. . TRBJ2-6 TRBV6-6 CASSYSGGGANVLTF TGTGCCAGCAGTTACTCAGGCGGTGGGGCCAACGTCCTGACTTTC
. TRBD1 TRBJ2-1 TRBV9 CASSLDRGSYNEQFF TGTGCCAGCTCGCTGGACAGGGGCTCCTACAATGAGCAGTTCTTC
few . TRBJ2-2 TRBV7-3 CASSLRWTGELFF TGTGCCAGCAGCTTAAGATGGACCGGGGAGCTGTTTTTT
few . TRBJ1-1 TRBV30 CAWSVRVSSTEAFF TGTGCCTGGAGTGTACGGGTCAGCTCGACTGAAGCTTTCTTT
. . TRBJ1-4 TRBV20-1 CSAPGPEKLFF TGCAGTGCCCCGGGGCCCGAAAAACTGTTTTTT
. . TRBJ2-1 TRBV18 CASSRTRDEQFF TGTGCCAGCTCACGAACTAGAGATGAGCAGTTCTTC
. . TRBJ2-1 TRBV29-1 CSVVGFLDNEQFF TGCAGCGTTGTGGGCTTTCTAGACAATGAGCAGTTCTTC
. TRBD1 TRBJ1-1 TRBV15 CATSGRQGQNTEAFF TGTGCCACCAGCGGGAGACAGGGACAGAACACTGAAGCTTTCTTT
few . TRBJ2-7 TRBV30 CAWSVPRGGEQYF TGTGCCTGGAGTGTACCCAGGGGAGGAGAGCAGTACTTC
. TRBD1 TRBJ1-5 TRBV6-1 CASSTGARQPQHF TGTGCCAGTTCTACAGGGGCGAGGCAGCCCCAGCATTTT
few . TRBJ2-7 TRBV6-6 CASSYGGEQYF TGTGCCAGCAGTTACGGAGGCGAGCAGTACTTC
. . TRBJ2-5 TRBV29-1 CSVGSPIVSQETQYF TGCAGCGTTGGTTCGCCCATCGTCTCGCAGGAGACCCAGTACTTC
. . TRBJ2-5 TRBV6-6 CASSYGSIQETQYF TGTGCCAGCAGTTACGGTAGCATCCAAGAGACCCAGTACTTC
. . TRBJ1-3 TRBV25-1 CASSGSSYGNTIYF TGTGCCAGCAGTGGATCCTCGTATGGAAACACCATATATTTT
. . TRBJ1-5 TRBV15 CATSRDRGNQPQHF TGTGCCACCAGCAGAGATCGGGGTAATCAGCCCCAGCATTTT
. . TRBJ2-5 TRBV7-2 CASSPGRWETQYF TGTGCCAGCAGCCCAGGACGGTGGGAGACCCAGTACTTC
. . TRBJ2-4 TRBV7-2 CASSLQGRDIQYF TGTGCCAGCAGCCTACAGGGGAGGGACATTCAGTACTTC
. . TRBJ1-3 TRBV30 CAWSVNSGNTIYF TGTGCCTGGAGTGTCAACTCTGGAAACACCATATATTTT
. . TRBJ2-3 TRBV28 CASTRGLRPDTQYF TGTGCCAGCACCCGGGGCCTTCGACCAGATACGCAGTATTTT
few . TRBJ2-5 TRBV16 CASSQSGGEETQYF TGTGCCAGCAGCCAATCAGGCGGCGAAGAGACCCAGTACTTC
. . TRBJ2-3 TRBV7-9 CASSSRGATDTQYF TGTGCCAGCAGCTCCCGGGGGGCCACAGATACGCAGTATTTT
. TRBD2 TRBJ2-7 TRBV7-2 CASSGTSGSSYEQYF TGTGCCAGCAGCGGGACTAGCGGGAGCTCCTACGAGCAGTACTTC
. . TRBJ1-1 TRBV30 CAWRKSGEATEAFF TGTGCCTGGAGAAAATCAGGTGAGGCAACTGAAGCTTTCTTT
. . TRBJ1-5 TRBV30 CAWSGQSNQPQHF TGTGCCTGGAGTGGCCAGTCCAATCAGCCCCAGCATTTT
few TRBD1 TRBJ1-2 TRBV29-1 CSVEGDRAVSGYTF TGCAGCGTTGAAGGGGACAGGGCGGTGTCTGGCTACACCTTC
few . TRBJ2-5 TRBV7-6 CASSDRARVKETQYF TGTGCCAGCAGCGACCGAGCCAGGGTTAAAGAGACCCAGTACTTC
. . TRBJ2-3 TRBV9 CASSVGGVGPDTQYF TGTGCCAGCAGCGTAGGAGGAGTGGGGCCAGATACGCAGTATTTT
. . TRBJ1-1 TRBV5-4 CASSRDLATEAFF TGTGCCAGCAGCAGGGACCTCGCCACTGAAGCTTTCTTT
few . TRBJ2-5 TRBV29-1 CSVEEGETQYF TGCAGCGTTGAAGAGGGAGAGACCCAGTACTTC
few . TRBJ1-4 TRBV29-1 CSVVQGDEKLFF TGCAGCGTCGTACAGGGTGACGAAAAACTGTTTTTT
few . TRBJ2-7 TRBV29-1 CSGTDSGYYEQYF TGCAGCGGAACGGACAGTGGCTACTACGAGCAGTACTTC
. . TRBJ2-1 TRBV4-2 CASSQVTYRPEQFF TGTGCCAGCAGCCAAGTCACTTACCGGCCTGAGCAGTTCTTC
. . TRBJ1-1 TRBV30 CAWLGRRNTEAFF TGTGCCTGGCTGGGACGGCGAAACACTGAAGCTTTCTTT
. TRBD1 TRBJ1-2 TRBV28 CASSRQGFGYGYTF TGTGCCAGCAGTCGACAGGGGTTTGGCTATGGCTACACCTTC
few TRBD1 TRBJ1-4 TRBV28 CASTPSGGLYEKLFF TGTGCCAGCACCCCCTCAGGGGGCTTATATGAAAAACTGTTTTTT
. . TRBJ1-1 TRBV2 CASSVEGPNTEAFF TGTGCCAGCAGTGTTGAGGGACCGAACACTGAAGCTTTCTTT
. . TRBJ2-3 TRBV19 CASRTDSTDTQYF TGTGCCAGTAGAACGGATAGCACAGATACGCAGTATTTT
. . TRBJ2-2 TRBV7-7 CASSRDQNTGELFF TGTGCCAGCAGCCGGGACCAGAACACCGGGGAGCTGTTTTTT
. TRBD1 TRBJ2-5 TRBV10-2 CASSVRKGAMGETQYF TGCGCCAGCAGTGTCAGAAAGGGGGCGATGGGGGAGACCCAGTACTTC
. . TRBJ1-2 TRBV4-2 CASSQVRTNNYGYTF TGTGCCAGCAGCCAAGTTCGGACAAATAACTATGGCTACACCTTC
few . TRBJ1-1 TRBV7-9 CASSPRRGNTEAFF TGTGCCAGCAGCCCGAGGAGGGGGAACACTGAAGCTTTCTTT
few . TRBJ2-3 TRBV4-1 CASSQPSTDTQYF TGCGCCAGCAGCCAGCCTAGCACAGATACGCAGTATTTT
. . TRBJ2-7 TRBV5-1 CASSLEGSQYF TGCGCCAGCAGCTTGGAGGGCAGCCAGTACTTC
few . TRBJ2-5 TRBV7-9 CASSLAVRPRQYF TGTGCCAGCAGCTTAGCGGTCCGGCCCCGCCAGTACTTC
. TRBD1 TRBJ2-3 TRBV5-1 CASSTSAGTAVVDTQYF TGCGCCAGCAGCACAAGCGCCGGGACAGCGGTCGTGGATACGCAGTATTTT